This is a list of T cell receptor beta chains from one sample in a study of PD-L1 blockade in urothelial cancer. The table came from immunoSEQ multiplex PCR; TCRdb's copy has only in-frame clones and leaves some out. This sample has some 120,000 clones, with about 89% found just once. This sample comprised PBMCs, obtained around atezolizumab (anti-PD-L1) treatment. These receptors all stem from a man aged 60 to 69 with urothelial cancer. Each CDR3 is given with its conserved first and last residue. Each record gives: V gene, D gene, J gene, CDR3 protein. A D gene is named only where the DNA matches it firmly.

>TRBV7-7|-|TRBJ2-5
CASSPDQETQYF
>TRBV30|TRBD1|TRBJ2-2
CAWSPRQGYTGELFF
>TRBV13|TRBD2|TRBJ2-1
CASSLGLAGGYEQFF
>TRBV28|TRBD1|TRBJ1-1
CASRYNRGYTEAFF
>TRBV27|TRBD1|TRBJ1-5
CASSLLGGGVGSGNQPQHF
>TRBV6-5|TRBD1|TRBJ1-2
CASSGRDRGYTF
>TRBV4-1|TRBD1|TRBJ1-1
CASSQDPETGDIMNTEAFF
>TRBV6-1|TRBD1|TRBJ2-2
CASSATGLETGELFF
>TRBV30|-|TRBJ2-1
CAWSPREAYNEQFF
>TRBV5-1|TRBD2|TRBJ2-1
CASSLGTSGGGRDEQFF
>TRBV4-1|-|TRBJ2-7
CASSQLTSYEQYF
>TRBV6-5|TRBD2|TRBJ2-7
CASSPGRGASYEQYF
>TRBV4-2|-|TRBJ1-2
CASSQERIGYGYTF
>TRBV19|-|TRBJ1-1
CASSTGQNTEAFF
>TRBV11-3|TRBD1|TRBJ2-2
CASSLSTGVTGELFF
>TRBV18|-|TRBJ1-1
CASSTTPDTEAFF
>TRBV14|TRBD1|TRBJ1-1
CASSTWTGGAFPEAFF
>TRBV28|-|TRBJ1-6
CASLPPDNSPLHF
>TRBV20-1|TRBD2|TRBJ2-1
CSATLAREQFF
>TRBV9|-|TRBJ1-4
CASSVLLRGKLFF
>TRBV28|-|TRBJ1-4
CASGGQGWGEKLFF
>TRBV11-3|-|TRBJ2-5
CASSPDSVGETQYF
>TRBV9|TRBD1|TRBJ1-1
CASSVRTGGTEAFF
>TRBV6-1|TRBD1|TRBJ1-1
CASKGQTVGEAFF
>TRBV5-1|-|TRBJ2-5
CASSTRAQETQYF
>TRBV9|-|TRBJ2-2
CASSGRVTGELFF
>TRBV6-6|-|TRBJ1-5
CASSSPGENQPQHF
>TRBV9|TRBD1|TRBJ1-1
CASSPWGQGLNTEAFF
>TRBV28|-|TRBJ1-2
CASSLTILHGYTF
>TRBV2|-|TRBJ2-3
CASSEALWPNTQYF
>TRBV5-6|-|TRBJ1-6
CASSLDEESSYNSPLHF
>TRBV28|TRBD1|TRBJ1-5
CASGLTGKNQPQHF
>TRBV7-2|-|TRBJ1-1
CASSFSGVNTEAFF
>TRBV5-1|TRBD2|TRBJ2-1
CASSLVGSGTNEQFF
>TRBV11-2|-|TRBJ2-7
CASSLGGRAYEQYF
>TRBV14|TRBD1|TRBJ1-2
CASSQMGQPNYGYTF
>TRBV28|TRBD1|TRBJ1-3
CASSAIRDRGSGNTIYF
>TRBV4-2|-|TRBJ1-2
CASSPTEQTSYGYTF
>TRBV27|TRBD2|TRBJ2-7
CASSLTGGYEQYF
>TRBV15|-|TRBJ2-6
CATSDPGGANVLTF
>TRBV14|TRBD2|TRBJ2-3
CASSQGDYLRTDTQYF
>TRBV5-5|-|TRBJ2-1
CASSLRRDNRGDEQFF
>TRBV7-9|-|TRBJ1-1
CASSYGGSPNEAFF
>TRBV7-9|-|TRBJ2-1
CASSYPGTALGNEQFF
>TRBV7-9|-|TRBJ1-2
CASSFSSYGYTF
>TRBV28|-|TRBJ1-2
CASSLGGYGYTF
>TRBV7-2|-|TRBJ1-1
CASRRGLMNTEAFF
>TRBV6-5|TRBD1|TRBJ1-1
CASTLTDRGLVGAFF
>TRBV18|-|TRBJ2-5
CASSLQDSSDETQYF
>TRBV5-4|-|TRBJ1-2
CASSLIDSNYGYTF
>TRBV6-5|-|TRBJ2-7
CASRLLAEQYF
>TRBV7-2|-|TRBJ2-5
CASSLALEETQYF
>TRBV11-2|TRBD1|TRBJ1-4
CASSSGTGGEKLFF
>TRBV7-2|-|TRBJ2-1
CASSLSLSGHSSYNEQFF
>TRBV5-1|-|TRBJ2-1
CASTPTGYNEQFF
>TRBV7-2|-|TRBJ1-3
CASSYGARNTIYF